The T cell receptor (beta chain) under discussion was sequenced for a study of glioma-infiltrating T cells (dated by TCRdb to 2015 to 2016). With respect to the entire study: TCR alpha- and beta-chain repertoires were sequenced from glioma tissue, non-neoplastic brain tissue and matched peripheral blood mononuclear cells. To measure how far tissue and blood T-cell populations diverged, each tissue-infiltrating repertoire was compared against the peripheral blood repertoire of the same patient. The paired cohort was made up of three low-grade glioma patients, several primary glioblastoma patients and three non-glioma patients who contributed non-neoplastic brain tissue.

TCR alpha and beta CDR3 regions were amplified with the iRepertoire nested amplicon-rescue multiplex PCR (arm-PCR) platform from RNA. One-step reverse transcription and amplification used about 95-450 ng of tissue mRNA or PBMC total RNA as input. Following bead purification, Illumina adapters were added through a secondary multiplex PCR, and the libraries were then gel-purified between 200 and 400 bp. Libraries carried internal 6-nucleotide barcodes used for demultiplexing. Sequencing of the libraries was done on an Illumina MiSeq using 2x220 or 2x250 nucleotide paired-end reads. For the original study's pipeline: Paired reads were merged using FLASH 1.2.11 and aligned with BWA-MEM to the GRCh37 human genome, and TRA and TRB reads were then extracted. An IMGT-derived reference of cassette sequences and CDR3 motifs, with pseudogenes included, was used for V and J assignment. Reads were translated in three frames, and productive CDR3s were defined by a C…FGXG motif without stop codons. Unique combinations of V-J cassette pair and CDR3 amino acid sequence were defined as clonotypes. Hamming distance filtering was applied to reads, with thresholds set by the sequence error rate of each sample in mapped regions. TCRdb applied fastp at Q25 and MiXCR to the public reads, then kept only in-frame beta chains. Each CDR3 protein gets just one entry, which takes the most common genes and DNA from the rows behind it. The V and J calls were not made by the authors but by TCRdb's processing. The sample yields 44,000 or so distinct CDR3 sequences; 20% to 25% were counted once. Roughly 7% of the sample is in the top ten clones.

On the study overall, not on this receptor specifically: Tissue and blood shared very few CDR3 sequences, a result attributed to high CDR3 diversity and limited sampling. In non-neoplastic patients, VJ-independent divergence between tissue and blood fell below expectation, whereas in all gliomas, and especially in low-grade gliomas, the divergence rose above expectation. Small numbers underpinned the group comparisons: roughly 8 glioblastoma patients, three low-grade glioma patients and three non-neoplastic patients.

For this clonotype: Its antigen specificity is not known. Base quality data are lacking; no much larger clone is found one base away.

The CDR3 holds 13 amino acids from the cysteine to the phenylalanine. Only the CDR3 part of the read is kept: 39 bases, read in frame from the first base. Unmatched junction bases come to 8, with V trimmed by 6 bases and J by 4 bases. Reading the germline V gene gives CDR1 SQVTM and CDR2 ANQGSEA. The chain is assembled from TRBV29-1 and TRBJ1-2; TRBD1 lines up with 7 middle nucleotides. This sequence was found in a human donor with low-grade glioma or glioblastoma, undergoing nonglioma brain surgery, or in good health (not recorded which). Sequenced material: glioma tissue, nonneoplastic brain tissue, or PBMCs (not recorded which). The nucleotide sequence reads TGCAGCGTAGGGGGCCCGGCGTCCTATGGCTACACCTTC. This codes for CSVGGPASYGYTF.